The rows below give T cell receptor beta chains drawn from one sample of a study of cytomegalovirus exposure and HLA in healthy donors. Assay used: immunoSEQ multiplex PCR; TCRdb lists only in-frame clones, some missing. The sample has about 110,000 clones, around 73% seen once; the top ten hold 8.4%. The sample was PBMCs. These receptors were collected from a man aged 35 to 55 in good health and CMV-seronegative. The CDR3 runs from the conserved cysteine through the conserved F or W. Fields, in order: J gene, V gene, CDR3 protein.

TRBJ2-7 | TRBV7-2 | CASSTTSGGMDF
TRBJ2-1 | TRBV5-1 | CASSLGGPQSSYNEQFF
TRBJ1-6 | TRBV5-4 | CASSLDRTGSSYNSPLHF
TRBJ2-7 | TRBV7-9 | CASNYGTGFSYEQYF
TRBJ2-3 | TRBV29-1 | CSVEFAREAQETQYF
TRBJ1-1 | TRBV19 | CASSVDRGRTEAFF
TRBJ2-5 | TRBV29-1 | CSAGGLAGFNTQETQYF
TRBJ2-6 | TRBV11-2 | CASSPTQGTGANVLTF
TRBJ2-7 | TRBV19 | CASSSTGGYEQYF
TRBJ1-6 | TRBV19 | CASSPTNLGGGTLHF
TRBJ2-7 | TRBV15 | CATSRDFQARAHEQYF
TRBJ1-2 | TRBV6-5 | CASSIETGAGYTF
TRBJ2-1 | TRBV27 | CASSLGRAAYNEQFF
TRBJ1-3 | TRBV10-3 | CAINGDSQGNTIYF
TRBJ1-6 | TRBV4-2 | CASSQDGDFNSPLHF
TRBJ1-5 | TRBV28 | CASSLSDRGRGPQHF